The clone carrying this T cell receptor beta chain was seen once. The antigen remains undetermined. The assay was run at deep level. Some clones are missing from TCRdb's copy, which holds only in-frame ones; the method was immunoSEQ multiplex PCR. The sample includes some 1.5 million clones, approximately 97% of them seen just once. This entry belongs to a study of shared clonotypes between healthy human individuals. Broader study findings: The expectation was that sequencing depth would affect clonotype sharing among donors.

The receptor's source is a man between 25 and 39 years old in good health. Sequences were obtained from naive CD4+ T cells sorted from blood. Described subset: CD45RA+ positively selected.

The CDR3 region has the DNA TGTGCCAGCAGTTGGGGTATTTCCACCGGGGAGCTGTTTTTT. It specifies CASSWGISTGELFF. The chain combines TRBV27 with TRBJ2-2; D ambiguous. The CDR3 totals 14 residues. CDR1 and CDR2 from the germline V gene are MNHEY and SMNVEV (reference sequence). V gave up 4 bases and J gave up 4 bases, with 10 bases separating them.